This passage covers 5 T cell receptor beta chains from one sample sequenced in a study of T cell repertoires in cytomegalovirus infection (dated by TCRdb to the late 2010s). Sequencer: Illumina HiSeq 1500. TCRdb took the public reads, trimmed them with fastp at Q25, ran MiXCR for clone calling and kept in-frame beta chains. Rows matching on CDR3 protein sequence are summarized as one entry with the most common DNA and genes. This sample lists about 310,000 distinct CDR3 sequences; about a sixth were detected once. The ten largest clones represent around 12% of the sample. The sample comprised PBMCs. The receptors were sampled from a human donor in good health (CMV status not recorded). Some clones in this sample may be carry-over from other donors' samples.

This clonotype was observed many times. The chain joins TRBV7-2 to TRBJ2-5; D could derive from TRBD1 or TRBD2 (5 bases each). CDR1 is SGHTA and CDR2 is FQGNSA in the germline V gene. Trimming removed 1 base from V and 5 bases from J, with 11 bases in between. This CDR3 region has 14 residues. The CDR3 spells CASSLGDHGETQYF. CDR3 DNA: TGTGCCAGCAGCTTAGGGGACCACGGGGAGACCCAGTACTTC.

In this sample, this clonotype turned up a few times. The DNA of the CDR3 is TGTGCCAGCAGCTTTTTTTCAGCGGGGCGCACCGGGGAGCTGTTTTTT. Protein: CASSFFSAGRTGELFF. The V and J genes are TRBV5-4 and TRBJ2-2, with 7 bases identical to TRBD2. Germline V CDR1 and CDR2: SGHNT, YYREEE (reference sequence). With 2 bases clipped from V and 4 bases from J, the junction kept 8 bases outside the gene matches. This CDR3 comprises 16 residues.

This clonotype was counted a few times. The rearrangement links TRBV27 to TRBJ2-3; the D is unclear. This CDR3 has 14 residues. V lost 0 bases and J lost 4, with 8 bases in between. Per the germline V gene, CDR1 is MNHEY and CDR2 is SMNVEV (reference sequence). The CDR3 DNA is TGTGCCAGCAGTTTATCGAGTCTGGCAGATACGCAGTATTTT. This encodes CASSLSSLADTQYF.

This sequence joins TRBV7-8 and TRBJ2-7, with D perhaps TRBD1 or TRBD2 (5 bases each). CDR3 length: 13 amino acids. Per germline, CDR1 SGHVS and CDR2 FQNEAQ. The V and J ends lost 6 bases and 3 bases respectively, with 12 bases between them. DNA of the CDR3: TGTGCCAGCAGGTCCGGGACCAGCTACGAGCAGTACTTC. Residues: CASRSGTSYEQYF. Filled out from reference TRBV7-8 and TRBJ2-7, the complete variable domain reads GAGVSQSPRYKVAKRGQDVALRCDPISGHVSLFWYQQALGQGPEFLTYFQNEAQLDKSGLPSDRFFAERPEGSVSTLKIQRTQQEDSAVYLCASRSGTSYEQYFGPGTRLTVT.

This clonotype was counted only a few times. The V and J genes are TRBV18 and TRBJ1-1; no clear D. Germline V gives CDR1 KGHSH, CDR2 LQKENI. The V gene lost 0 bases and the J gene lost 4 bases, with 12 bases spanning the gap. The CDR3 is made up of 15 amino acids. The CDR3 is CASSPPGDTVTEAFF. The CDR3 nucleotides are TGTGCCAGCTCACCACCCGGGGATACAGTCACTGAAGCTTTCTTT. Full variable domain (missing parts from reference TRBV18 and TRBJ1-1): NAGVMQNPRHLVRRRGQEARLRCSPMKGHSHVYWYRQLPEEGLKFMVYLQKENIIDESGMPKERFSAEFPKEGPSILRIQQVVRGDSAAYFCASSPPGDTVTEAFFGQGTRLTVV.